This T cell receptor (beta chain) comes out of a study of blood T cell repertoires in COVID-19. About the study: Italy, Spain and the United States were the sources of the convalescent and acute COVID-19 samples.

The CDR3 is 14 amino acids. Per the germline V gene, CDR1 is GTSNPN and CDR2 is SVGIG (reference sequence). V was pared by 5 bases and J by 3 bases, with 17 bases between. The repertoire was sequenced with immunoSEQ multiplex PCR; TCRdb's copy has only in-frame clones and lacks some. The sample yields 370,000 or so clones, 87% seen once. Participant ages covered 18 to 89 years across around 25 US areas. The origin of this receptor is a young man who had recovered from COVID-19. The source material was PBMCs or T cells enriched from blood (not recorded which). The chain joins TRBV30 to TRBJ2-7, with D perhaps TRBD1 (6 bases). CDR3 loop: CAWAQQGLNYEQYF. The CDR3 bases are TGTGCCTGGGCTCAACAGGGATTAAACTACGAGCAGTACTTC. The full variable domain, rest sourced from reference TRBV30 and TRBJ2-7, is SQTIHQWPATLVQPVGSPLSLECTVEGTSNPNLYWYRQAAGRGLQLLFYSVGIGQISSEVPQNLSASRPQDRQFILSSKKLLLSDSGFYLCAWAQQGLNYEQYFGPGTRLTVT.